Below, 22 T cell receptor beta chains from the same sample are listed, as sequenced in a study of a mutant IDH1 vaccine in newly diagnosed glioma. Indicated time point: week 11, during vaccination. Doses of 300 ug of mutant IDH1 20-mer peptide were given with topical imiquimod. These receptors are not linked to any known antigen. TCRdb's table, derived via immunoSEQ multiplex PCR, lists solely in-frame clones and lacks some. The sample contains some 40,000 clones, roughly 80% of which appear only once. The material sequenced was peripheral blood mononuclear cells (PBMCs), taken from a glioma patient whose treatment included an IDH1 peptide vaccine. Receptors were obtained from a young woman with glioma. Some clones in this sample may be carry-over from other donors' samples.

The chain uses TRBV27 and TRBJ1-1, with a possible D match to TRBD1 (5 bases). The germline V and J ends were trimmed by 0 bases and 0 bases, with 14 bases remaining between them. Germline values: CDR1 MNHEY, CDR2 SMNVEV (reference sequence). The CDR3 totals 17 residues. As DNA, the CDR3 is TGTGCCAGCAGTTTATCCCCTAGACAGCGAATGAACACTGAAGCTTTCTTT. Encoded protein: CASSLSPRQRMNTEAFF.

The chain couples TRBV29-1 to TRBJ2-2; perhaps TRBD2 as D (6 bases). The CDR3 sequence is 14 residues long. V was trimmed by 3 bases and J by 5 bases, leaving 13 bases between them. Per the germline V gene, CDR1 is SQVTM and CDR2 is ANQGSEA. The DNA of the CDR3 is TGCAGCGTTGATGGATGGGGGGTTACCGGGGAGCTGTTTTTT. This sequence encodes CSVDGWGVTGELFF.

This sequence joins TRBV11-3 and TRBJ1-2; no firm D call. Trimming shortened V by 0 bases and J by 4 bases, and 15 bases separated the two germline ends. The germline gives CDR1 SGHNT, CDR2 YENEEA. The CDR3 is made up of 16 amino acids. The CDR3 DNA follows: TGTGCCAGCAGCTTAGAGACGGATGGTCGGAGCTATGGCTACACCTTC. This codes for CASSLETDGRSYGYTF.

The rearrangement joins TRBV6-6 to TRBJ2-7; D call uncertain. Germline V gene data show CDR1 as MNHNY and CDR2 as SVGAGI (reference sequence). The ends were cut back, 3 bases at V and 3 bases at J, with 6 bases in the middle. The CDR3 length is 12 residues. As DNA, the CDR3 is TGTGCCAGCAGTTATGTGGGCTACGAGCAGTACTTC. Residues: CASSYVGYEQYF.

This clone was counted once. The V and J genes are TRBV13 and TRBJ2-2, with D possibly being TRBD2 (5 bases). Trimming stripped 5 bases from V and 6 bases from J, with 13 bases between. Germline assignment: CDR1 PRHDT and CDR2 FYEKMQ (reference sequence). CDR3 length: 14 residues. This CDR3 reads CASSPTGWPGELFF. The CDR3 bases are TGTGCCAGCAGCCCCACGGGGTGGCCCGGGGAGCTGTTTTTT.

A few counts support this clone. The chain has TRBV30 and TRBJ1-4, with D perhaps TRBD1 (6 bases). Germline V gives CDR1 GTSNPN, CDR2 SVGIG (reference sequence). The CDR3 consists of 12 residues. Trimming took 5 bases from V and 6 from J, leaving 10 bases between them. CDR3 region: CAWGQGYEKLFF. In nucleotides, the CDR3 is TGTGCCTGGGGCCAGGGGTATGAAAAACTGTTTTTT.

This clone has just a few counts. The gene calls are TRBV27 and TRBJ1-1, with no clear D. This CDR3 contains 13 residues. Trimming removed 3 bases at V and 3 bases at J, with 8 bases between. Germline CDR1 reads MNHEY; CDR2 reads SMNVEV (reference sequence). DNA of the CDR3: TGTGCCAGCAGTTTCAAGGGATACACTGAAGCTTTCTTT. Its translation is CASSFKGYTEAFF.

The V and J genes are TRBV7-8 and TRBJ2-1; D call uncertain. Germline V lookup: CDR1 SGHVS, CDR2 FQNEAQ. V was trimmed by 5 bases and J by 11 bases, leaving 13 bases between them. This CDR3 has 12 residues. This CDR3 is CASSPVRRKQFF. DNA for the CDR3: TGTGCCAGCAGCCCCGTCCGCCGTAAGCAGTTCTTC.

The sample holds one count of this clone. The rearrangement links TRBV6-5 to TRBJ2-7, with a possible D match to TRBD1 (6 bases). CDR1 and CDR2 (germline): MNHEY, SVGAGI. V was shortened by 0 bases and J by 1 base, with 7 bases between the two germline ends. This CDR3 has 14 residues. The CDR3: CASSYSGQSYEQYF. The CDR3 DNA sequence: TGTGCCAGCAGTTACTCAGGACAGTCCTACGAGCAGTACTTC.

This clone was recorded only once. At one of its ends the junction is not consistent with the germline gene, which may arise from a read error. The chain is built from TRBV5-1 and TRBJ2-3; D is possibly TRBD1 (7 bases). Germline loops: CDR1 SGHRS, CDR2 YFSETQ. This CDR3 spans 15 amino acids. As DNA, the CDR3 is TGCGCCAGCAGCTTTCGTCAGGGGGGTACAGGTACGCAGTATTTT. It encodes CASSFRQGGTGTQYF. Combining the CDR3 with reference TRBV5-1 and TRBJ2-3 gives the whole variable domain KAGVTQTPRYLIKTRGQQVTLSCSPISGHRSVSWYQQTPGQGLQFLFEYFSETQRNKGNFPGRFSGRQFSNSRSEMNVSTLELGDSALYLCASSFRQGGTGTQYFGPGTRLTVL.

V is TRBV30 and J is TRBJ1-1; TRBD1 might be the D (5 bases). V was pared by 3 bases and J by 1 base, with 6 bases between. The CDR3 sequence is 12 residues long. Germline V gives CDR1 GTSNPN, CDR2 SVGIG (reference sequence). This CDR3 reads CAWRDKNTEAFF. In DNA, the CDR3 is TGTGCCTGGAGGGACAAGAACACTGAAGCTTTCTTT.

The rearrangement uses TRBV30 and TRBJ2-5, with TRBD2 as a possible D gene (6 bases). The V gene lost 5 bases and the J gene lost 2 bases, with 12 bases spanning the gap. This CDR3 comprises 13 residues. Germline-derived CDR1 and CDR2 are GTSNPN and SVGIG (reference sequence). CDR3 residues: CAWRNGGQETQYF. CDR3 sequence (DNA): TGTGCCTGGCGGAATGGGGGGCAAGAGACCCAGTACTTC.

This chain uses TRBV5-1 with TRBJ2-1; D is unclear. The germline V gene has CDR1 SGHRS and CDR2 YFSETQ. The CDR3 length is 12 residues. V was trimmed by 2 bases and J by 5 bases, leaving 5 bases between them. CDR3 sequence (DNA): TGCGCCAGCAGCTTAGCCAACAATGAGCAGTTCTTC. Translating gives CASSLANNEQFF.

The chain combines TRBV7-9 with TRBJ1-1; no firm D call. The V and J ends lost 1 base and 2 bases respectively, with 2 bases between them. The CDR3 has 12 amino acids. Germline values: CDR1 SEHNR, CDR2 FQNEAQ (reference sequence). The CDR3 nucleotides read TGTGCCAGCAGCTTAGTCAACACTGAAGCTTTCTTT. Its protein is CASSLVNTEAFF.

This chain connects TRBV7-8 to TRBJ2-7; 7 bases agree with TRBD1. CDR3 length equals 16 residues. V was pared by 0 bases and J by 3 bases, with 8 bases of the junction left unmatched. Per the germline V gene, CDR1 is SGHVS and CDR2 is FQNEAQ. The CDR3 region has the DNA TGTGCCAGCAGCTTAGCTCCATCGGGACAGATCTACGAGCAGTACTTC. This encodes CASSLAPSGQIYEQYF.

The chain is built from TRBV2 and TRBJ2-3; 8 bases align to TRBD2. The CDR3 is 14 amino acids. CDR1 and CDR2 from the germline V gene are SNHLY and FYNNEI. With 5 bases clipped from V and 5 bases from J, the junction kept 6 bases outside the gene matches. In DNA, the CDR3 is TGTGCCAGCAGTATACTAGCGGTTGGAGATACGCAGTATTTT. Protein sequence: CASSILAVGDTQYF.

The chain employs TRBV5-4 and TRBJ2-7; D is tentatively TRBD1 or TRBD2 (6 bases each). Germline CDR1 reads SGHNT; CDR2 reads YYREEE (reference sequence). The V and J ends lost 4 bases and 4 bases respectively, with 15 bases between them. This CDR3 has 14 amino acids. The CDR3 DNA reads as TGTGCCAGCAGCCCCGGAGGGGGAAAGTACGAGCAGTACTTC. This translates into CASSPGGGKYEQYF. Full variable domain (outside the CDR3, taken from reference TRBV5-4 and TRBJ2-7): ETGVTQSPTHLIKTRGQQVTLRCSSQSGHNTVSWYQQALGQGPQFIFQYYREEENGRGNFPPRFSGLQFPNYSSELNVNALELDDSALYLCASSPGGGKYEQYFGPGTRLTVT.

The sample holds one count of this clone. The chain uses TRBV5-6 and TRBJ2-5, with 9 bases that match TRBD1. Germline V lookup: CDR1 SGHDT, CDR2 YYEEEE. V trimming: 4 bases; J trimming: 2 bases; junction bases outside the gene matches: 6. The CDR3 extends over 15 amino acids. The CDR3 coding sequence is TGTGCCAGCAGCCCGGACAGGGGACTTCAAGAGACCCAGTACTTC. It encodes CASSPDRGLQETQYF.

The chain has TRBV7-9 and TRBJ1-1, with D possibly TRBD1 on 6 matching bases. There are 11 residues in the CDR3. Trimming removed 4 bases at V and 9 bases at J, with 9 bases between. Germline CDR1 is SEHNR and CDR2 is FQNEAQ (reference sequence). The CDR3 protein is CASSWGGQAFF. The CDR3 bases are TGTGCCAGCAGCTGGGGGGGCCAAGCTTTCTTT.

V usage is TRBV14 and J usage is TRBJ2-4, with 8 bases that match TRBD1. Germline CDR1 reads SGHDN; CDR2 reads FVKESK. This CDR3 region has 15 residues. V lost 1 base to trimming and J lost 4 bases; unmatched junction nucleotides: 3. The CDR3 DNA sequence: TGTGCCAGCAGCCAAGGCGGACAGGGAAAAAACATTCAGTACTTC. Protein sequence: CASSQGGQGKNIQYF.

CDR3 region: CASSLNRSPTNEKLFF. DNA for the CDR3: TGTGCCAGCAGCTTGAATAGGTCCCCAACTAATGAAAAACTGTTTTTT. V gene TRBV5-6 combines with J gene TRBJ1-4; D is unresolved. The germline V gene has CDR1 SGHDT and CDR2 YYEEEE. The CDR3 runs 16 residues. V gave up 1 base and J gave up 0 bases, with 10 bases separating them. Combining the CDR3 with reference TRBV5-6 and TRBJ1-4 gives the whole variable domain DAGVTQSPTHLIKTRGQQVTLRCSPKSGHDTVSWYQQALGQGPQFIFQYYEEEERQRGNFPDRFSGHQFPNYSSELNVNALLLGDSALYLCASSLNRSPTNEKLFFGSGTQLSVL.

The V gene is TRBV4-1, the J gene TRBJ2-4; D possibly corresponds to TRBD2 (7 bases). CDR1 is MGHRA and CDR2 is YSYEKL in the germline V gene. Trimming left V 0 bases short and J 0 bases short, with 9 bases between. This CDR3 comprises 16 residues. CDR3 DNA: TGCGCCAGCAGCCAAGAAGGGGGGGGAGCCAAAAACATTCAGTACTTC. Translated, it gives CASSQEGGGAKNIQYF.